The 24 T cell receptor beta chains in this list originate from one sample, sequenced in a study of beta chain features in type 1 diabetes. Investigators reverse transcribed all isolated RNA, so they sequenced expressed TCRB transcripts. The assay was immunoSEQ multiplex PCR, and TCRdb's table has in-frame clones only and misses some. The sample includes hundreds of thousands of clones, 15% to 20% of them seen just once. What was sequenced was naive CD4+ T cells from blood. Receptor source: a woman aged 18 to 35 in good health.

V and J are TRBV4-3 and TRBJ2-7; 7 nucleotides agree with TRBD2. Losses at the gene ends were 1 base for V and 0 bases for J; bases not matched to a gene: 12. The CDR3 covers 18 residues. Germline-derived CDR1 and CDR2 are LGHNA and YSLEER. CDR3 protein: CASSQAAWPSGISYEQYF. CDR3 sequence (DNA): TGCGCCAGCAGCCAAGCTGCGTGGCCTAGCGGTATCTCCTACGAGCAGTACTTC.

The chain has TRBV19 and TRBJ1-1; a possible D gene is TRBD1 (5 bases). The CDR3 is made up of 14 amino acids. Germline V lookup: CDR1 LNHDA, CDR2 SQIVND (reference sequence). The V end was cut by 6 bases, the J end by 6 bases, with 17 bases between. CDR3 DNA: TGTGCCAGTAGGGGGACCGCGGGTTCCGCTGAAGCTTTCTTT. Translated, it gives CASRGTAGSAEAFF.

The chain recombines TRBV7-2 with TRBJ2-1, with 8 bases identical to TRBD1. There are 14 residues in the CDR3. The germline CDR1 and CDR2 sequences are SGHTA and FQGNSA. V gave up 2 bases and J gave up 8 bases; unmatched junction bases: 5. As DNA, the CDR3 is TGTGCCAGCAGCTTACGCCAGGGGGCAGATGAGCAGTTCTTC. This encodes CASSLRQGADEQFF.

This sequence joins TRBV10-3 and TRBJ2-3, with 7 bases lining up with TRBD2. Looked up from germline, CDR1 is ENHRY and CDR2 is SYGVKD. This CDR3 is 13 amino acids long. The ends lost 9 bases at V and 3 bases at J; junction bases unmatched: 6. As DNA, the CDR3 is TGTGCCATAGGACTAGGGTGGACAGATACGCAGTATTTT. It yields the protein CAIGLGWTDTQYF.

This clone was observed a handful of times. This sequence joins TRBV18 and TRBJ2-3; D tentatively fits TRBD1 or TRBD2 (5 bases each). The CDR3 sequence is 17 residues long. Germline CDR1 reads KGHSH; CDR2 reads LQKENI. Trimming removed 2 bases at V and 0 bases at J, with 15 bases between. In DNA, the CDR3 is TGTGCCAGCTCACCAAGGTGGGGGATATCTAGCACAGATACGCAGTATTTT. This codes for CASSPRWGISSTDTQYF. Looking up the rest from reference TRBV18 and TRBJ2-3 gives the full variable domain: NAGVMQNPRHLVRRRGQEARLRCSPMKGHSHVYWYRQLPEEGLKFMVYLQKENIIDESGMPKERFSAEFPKEGPSILRIQQVVRGDSAAYFCASSPRWGISSTDTQYFGPGTRLTVL.

The chain employs TRBV4-2 and TRBJ1-1; the D gene is possibly TRBD1 (6 bases). Trimming pared 2 bases from V and 1 base from J, leaving 14 bases between. Germline loops: CDR1 LGHNA, CDR2 YNFKEQ. There are 16 residues in the CDR3. The DNA of the CDR3 is TGTGCCAGCAGCCAAACTGACAGGAGAAGGAACACTGAAGCTTTCTTT. It yields the protein CASSQTDRRRNTEAFF.

This clone was seen a handful of times. The rearrangement links TRBV9 to TRBJ1-1; perhaps TRBD1 as D (6 bases). Germline V CDR1 and CDR2: SGDLS, YYNGEE. The CDR3 covers 16 residues. Trimming left V 3 bases short and J 4 bases short, with 19 bases between. CDR3 amino acids: CASSAGSGVWGTEAFF. The CDR3 DNA reads as TGTGCCAGCAGCGCCGGTTCAGGGGTTTGGGGCACTGAAGCTTTCTTT.

The chain couples TRBV6-5 to TRBJ2-5; D is unresolved. Germline CDR1 reads MNHEY; CDR2 reads SVGAGI. This CDR3 has 13 amino acids. Trimming cost V 2 bases and J 3 bases, with 7 bases left between them. The CDR3 region has the DNA TGTGCCAGCAGTTACGGGCAGGAAGAGACCCAGTACTTC. Amino acids: CASSYGQEETQYF.

V and J are TRBV11-2 and TRBJ1-1; D is perhaps TRBD1 (5 bases). V lost 7 bases and J 0 bases, leaving 12 bases between the germline ends. Germline CDR1 and CDR2: SGHAT and FQNNGV. The CDR3 totals 14 residues. CDR3 sequence reads: CASKPGHMNTEAFF. CDR3 sequence (DNA): TGTGCCAGCAAGCCTGGACACATGAACACTGAAGCTTTCTTT.

This sequence joins TRBV2 and TRBJ2-3; 7 positions match TRBD2. Looked up from germline, CDR1 is SNHLY and CDR2 is FYNNEI. Trimming cost V 8 bases and J 4 bases; bases outside gene matches: 6. CDR3 length: 13 residues. CDR3: CASGVTSPDTQYF. The CDR3 DNA is TGTGCCAGCGGTGTGACTAGCCCAGATACGCAGTATTTT.

This sequence joins TRBV19 and TRBJ2-3; perhaps TRBD1 as D (5 bases). This CDR3 spans 15 amino acids. Trimming left V 7 bases short and J 1 base short, with 15 bases between. Germline-derived CDR1 and CDR2 are LNHDA and SQIVND (reference sequence). The CDR3 loop reads CASTHSPRGTDTQYF. The DNA of the CDR3 is TGTGCCAGTACGCACAGCCCCAGGGGCACAGATACGCAGTATTTT. The full variable domain, completed using reference TRBV19 and TRBJ2-3, is DGGITQSPKYLFRKEGQNVTLSCEQNLNHDAMYWYRQDPGQGLRLIYYSQIVNDFQKGDIAEGYSVSREKKESFPLTVTSAQKNPTAFYLCASTHSPRGTDTQYFGPGTRLTVL.

This clone was detected a few times. The V gene is TRBV5-1, the J gene TRBJ1-4; 7 bases map to TRBD1. Trimming removed 3 bases from V and 6 bases from J; junction bases left unmatched: 5. CDR1 and CDR2 (germline): SGHRS, YFSETQ. The CDR3 length is 14 residues. The CDR3 protein is CASSSGTVDEKLFF. For the CDR3, the DNA is TGCGCCAGCAGCTCTGGGACAGTAGATGAAAAACTGTTTTTT. The variable domain in full, completed from reference TRBV5-1 and TRBJ1-4, reads KAGVTQTPRYLIKTRGQQVTLSCSPISGHRSVSWYQQTPGQGLQFLFEYFSETQRNKGNFPGRFSGRQFSNSRSEMNVSTLELGDSALYLCASSSGTVDEKLFFGSGTQLSVL.

This clone was picked up a small number of times. The chain carries TRBV19 and TRBJ1-5; 8 bases are a match to TRBD1. V gave up 6 bases and J gave up 7 bases; unmatched junction bases: 14. CDR1 and CDR2 from the germline V gene are LNHDA and SQIVND (reference sequence). The CDR3 contains 16 residues. In nucleotides, the CDR3 is TGTGCCAGTAGCCCCTCTCCGACAGGGGTGAACCAGCCCCAGCATTTT. It is translated as CASSPSPTGVNQPQHF.

Only a few counts were recorded for this clone. V and J are TRBV6-5 and TRBJ2-7, with a possible D match to TRBD1 (7 bases). The CDR3 loop spans 15 amino acids. CDR1 is MNHEY and CDR2 is SVGAGI in the germline V gene. V was shortened by 6 bases and J by 3 bases, with 18 bases between the two germline ends. In DNA, the CDR3 is TGTGCCAGCAGAGCAGGGGGGCCTCTACTCTACGAGCAGTACTTC. This encodes CASRAGGPLLYEQYF.

This clone was observed a few times. The chain uses TRBV27 and TRBJ1-1; possible D gene TRBD1, 5 bases. The germline V gene encodes CDR1 MNHEY and CDR2 SMNVEV (reference sequence). This CDR3 comprises 14 residues. Trimming stripped 10 bases from V and 7 bases from J, with 22 bases between. The CDR3 coding sequence is TGTGCCACCCACGGAAGGGGTTCCTTCCGTGAAGCTTTCTTT. This encodes CATHGRGSFREAFF.

The V and J genes are TRBV19 and TRBJ2-5; 10 bases are shared with TRBD1. The CDR3 sequence is 17 residues long. Unmatched junction bases numbered 15, after V lost 6 bases and J lost 5 bases. Germline CDR1 LNHDA, CDR2 SQIVND (reference sequence). Here the CDR3 DNA reads TGTGCCAGTAGCCCGAGGGACAGGGGTCGCTGGCGGGAGACCCAGTACTTC. This codes for CASSPRDRGRWRETQYF.

This rearrangement joins TRBV27 to TRBJ2-3; tentatively, D is TRBD1 (6 bases). The germline V and J ends were trimmed by 5 bases and 3 bases, with 18 bases remaining between them. CDR1 MNHEY and CDR2 SMNVEV come from the germline V gene (reference sequence). This CDR3 is 16 amino acids long. CDR3 region: CASSERGRGATDTQYF. CDR3 in DNA: TGTGCCAGCAGTGAAAGGGGCAGGGGTGCGACAGATACGCAGTATTTT.

This clone came up a few times. This chain joins TRBV4-3 and TRBJ1-2, with D perhaps TRBD1 (6 bases). The ends were cut back, 0 bases at V and 0 bases at J, with 17 bases in the middle. This CDR3 region has 18 residues. The germline V gene has CDR1 LGHNA and CDR2 YSLEER. CDR3 region: CASSQEGGGAGTNYGYTF. The CDR3, as DNA: TGCGCCAGCAGCCAAGAAGGCGGGGGCGCGGGGACTAACTATGGCTACACCTTC.

The chain employs TRBV19 and TRBJ1-2; tentatively, D is TRBD1 (6 bases). CDR1 and CDR2 from the germline V gene are LNHDA and SQIVND (reference sequence). The CDR3 consists of 13 residues. Trimming shortened V by 3 bases and J by 4 bases, and 9 bases separated the two germline ends. Here the CDR3 reads CASSMGHLYGYTF. The CDR3 DNA is TGTGCCAGTAGTATGGGACACCTCTATGGCTACACCTTC.

V and J are TRBV10-3 and TRBJ2-1; 15 nucleotides line up with TRBD2. After removal of 5 bases from V and 6 bases from J, the junction contained 17 bases not matched to a gene. Germline V gene lookup returns CDR1 ENHRY and CDR2 SYGVKD. CDR3 length: 20 residues. Here the CDR3 reads CAISSGGRWTSGRAPNEQFF. The DNA of the CDR3 is TGTGCCATCAGTTCAGGGGGCCGTTGGACTAGCGGGAGGGCCCCCAATGAGCAGTTCTTC.

This clone has more than one count but fewer than ten. CDR3 sequence reads: CASSPANVANTGELFF. Here the CDR3 DNA reads TGTGCCAGCTCACCTGCGAACGTAGCGAACACCGGGGAGCTGTTTTTT. The chain recombines TRBV18 with TRBJ2-2; D is undetermined. V was clipped by 3 bases and J by 0 bases, with 11 bases between them. The CDR3 has 16 amino acids. Germline V gene lookup returns CDR1 KGHSH and CDR2 LQKENI.

Concerning this clone: The sample contains more than one DNA sequence encoding this CDR3. J is TRBJ1-2 and V is TRBV7-8; the D is unclear. CDR3 length equals 13 residues. Germline CDR1 reads SGHVS; CDR2 reads FQNEAQ. V lost 5 bases, J lost 7 bases, and 14 bases lay in between. This chain's CDR3 is CASSLGREIGYTF. CDR3 DNA sequence: TGTGCCAGCAGCCTGGGAAGGGAGATTGGCTACACCTTC.

The CDR3 sequence: CASSPAGPSKYNEQFF. The CDR3 coding sequence is TGTGCCAGCAGCCCAGCGGGACCATCAAAATACAATGAGCAGTTCTTC. The chain couples TRBV7-6 to TRBJ2-1; the match to TRBD2 covers 7 bases. This CDR3 is built from 16 residues. The germline gives CDR1 SGHVS, CDR2 FNYEAQ. Germline trimming cut 5 bases from V and 4 bases from J; bases unmatched to any gene: 11.

This clone has more than one count but fewer than ten. The chain links TRBV4-2 to TRBJ2-7, with D possibly TRBD2 on 5 matching bases. The CDR3 length is 16 residues. The ends were cut back, 1 base at V and 4 bases at J, with 17 bases in the middle. Germline values: CDR1 LGHNA, CDR2 YNFKEQ. The DNA of the CDR3 is TGTGCCAGCAGCCAAGGGGTTCGGGCAGAGGGTTACGAGCAGTACTTC. This encodes CASSQGVRAEGYEQYF.